This T cell receptor (beta chain) was sequenced in a study of beta chain features in type 1 diabetes (dated 2018 in TCRdb). General notes on the study: Mean age, gender distribution, total cell number and subset yield were not different between patients and healthy donors. Naive and central memory subsets were obtained from all 30 or so donors, but regulatory and stem cell-like memory subsets were isolated from only 8 patients and 8 healthy donors. The study compared the TCRB repertoires of sorted circulating CD4+ T cell subsets in recently diagnosed type 1 diabetes patients with those in matched healthy donors. A total of about 100,000,000 sorted cells were examined across all samples, and RNA yield correlated strongly with the number of cells per subset. What the research found in general, with its limitations: Naive, central memory and regulatory TCRB repertoires appeared to be more alike among patients than among healthy donors. PCR might favor shorter templates, but patient and control samples were amplified and corrected together, so any skew would affect both groups equally. Sequencing cDNA rather than genomic DNA could over-represent highly expressing activated cells, although activation and CD3 levels did not differ between groups. Because small numbers of individuals were included in the HLA sub-analyses, any influence of HLA type on TCRB rearrangement was left unresolved. At VDJ recombination sites, type 1 diabetes patients had fewer insertions and more deleted nucleotides, which implies abnormalities in thymic rearrangement. A moderate but significant shortening of TCRB CDR3 length was observed in type 1 diabetes patients in all four CD4+ subsets.

From each donor, a single peripheral blood sample of roughly 0.11 L on average was drawn into heparinised tubes. A BD FACSAria II and a panel including CD45RO, CCR7, CD25, CD127, CD95 and CD27 were used to sort naive, central memory, regulatory and stem cell-like memory CD4+ T cells. Every sorted population had a purity above 98%. Right away, PBMCs were isolated by Lymphoprep density gradient centrifugation and were stained directly, with no culture step. To minimize batch effects, samples were stained and sorted in pairs, one healthy donor with one patient per experiment. This clone was recorded a few times. Which antigen it targets is not known. There are no base qualities to consult, and no much larger clone falls within one base. Unmatched junction bases come to 10, with V trimmed by 4 bases and J by 8 bases. The CDR3 starts with the cysteine, ends with the phenylalanine, and has 14 residues. The entry retains the CDR3 DNA only, 42 bases that are in frame from base 1. The CDR1 and CDR2 encoded by the germline V gene are MGHRA and YSYEKL.

The entire isolated RNA was reverse transcribed using the High Capacity cDNA Reverse Transcription Kit, and thus expressed TCRB transcripts were sequenced. Deep immunoSEQ sequencing was applied to naive, central memory and regulatory T cell samples, giving an average of around 3.4 million total reads per sample. After sorted cells were lysed in RLT buffer, RNA was extracted with DNase-treated RNeasy Micro or Mini kits, with the choice depending on cell number. To prevent cross-contamination, every cell subset was processed on its own, while patient and healthy donor samples were processed together. The immunoSEQ multiplex PCR was used to amplify TCRB sequences from cDNA, generating 87-bp fragments that spanned the CDR3 region. Sequencing of the amplicons was done on the Illumina HiSeq platform. On the study's bioinformatics: Synthetic template baselines were used to correct PCR bias computationally, reads within Hamming distance 2 were collapsed together, and singletons that could not be merged were discarded. Reads were aligned against IMGT so that V, D and J genes, CDR3 length and insertions or deletions at six rearrangement sites could be assigned. Within each subset, clonotype counts were normalized to sorted cell number, after which true diversity and Gini coefficients were computed with the tcR R package. The overlap coefficient, calculated on TCRB nucleotide sequences, was used to quantify repertoire sharing. Out-of-frame TCRB sequences from naive cells were analyzed to stand in for the pre-selection repertoire. TCRdb re-hosts the immuneACCESS table, in-frame sequences only. Its copies lack some clones; in the studies checked, an unresolved V gene accounts for under half of them, and the cause for the rest is not known. Clone size and V and J calls were adopted from that table, with D and trimming inferred from the DNA. The sample contains under 300,000 clones, about 11% of them found a single time. Over 0.015% of the sample is held by the ten biggest clonotypes.

The source material was naive CD4+ T cells from blood. The cell subset or site label corresponds to: true naive CD4+ T cells. The source is a man younger than 45 with type 1 diabetes. The chain employs TRBV4-1 and TRBJ1-2, and 7 junction bases match TRBD1. The CDR3 has the sequence CASSLAGQKKGYTF. Here is the DNA: TGCGCCAGCAGCCTAGCGGGACAGAAAAAAGGCTACACCTTC.